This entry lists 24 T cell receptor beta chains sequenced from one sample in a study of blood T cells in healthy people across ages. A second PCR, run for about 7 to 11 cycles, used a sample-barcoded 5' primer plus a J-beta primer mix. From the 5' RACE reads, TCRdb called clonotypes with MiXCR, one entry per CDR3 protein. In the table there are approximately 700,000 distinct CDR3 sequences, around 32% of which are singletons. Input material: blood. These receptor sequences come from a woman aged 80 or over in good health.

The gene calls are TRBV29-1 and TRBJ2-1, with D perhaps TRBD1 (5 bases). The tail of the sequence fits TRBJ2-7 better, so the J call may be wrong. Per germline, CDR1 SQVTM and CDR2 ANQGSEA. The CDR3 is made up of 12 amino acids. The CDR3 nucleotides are TGCAGCGTTGAGGTTAAGGGGAACGAGCAGTACTTC. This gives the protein CSVEVKGNEQYF.

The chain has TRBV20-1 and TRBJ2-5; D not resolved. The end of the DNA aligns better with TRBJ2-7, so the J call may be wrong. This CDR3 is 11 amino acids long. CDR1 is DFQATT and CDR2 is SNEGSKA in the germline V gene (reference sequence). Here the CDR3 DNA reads TGCAGTGCTCCACCGTCCCCCGAGCAGTACTTC. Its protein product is CSAPPSPEQYF.

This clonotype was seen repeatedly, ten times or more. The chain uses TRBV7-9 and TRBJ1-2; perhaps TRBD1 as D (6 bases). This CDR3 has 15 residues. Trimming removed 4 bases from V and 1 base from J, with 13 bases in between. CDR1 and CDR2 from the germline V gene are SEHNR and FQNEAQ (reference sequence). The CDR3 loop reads CASSSGPGVNYGYTF. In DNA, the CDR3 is TGTGCCAGCAGCTCTGGGCCAGGGGTTAACTATGGCTACACCTTC.

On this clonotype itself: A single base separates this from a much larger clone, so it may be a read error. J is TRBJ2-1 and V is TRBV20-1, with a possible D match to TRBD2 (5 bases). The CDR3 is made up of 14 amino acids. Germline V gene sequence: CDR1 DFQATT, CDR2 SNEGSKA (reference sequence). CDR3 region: CSARSLAAYDEQFF. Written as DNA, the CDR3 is TGCAGTGCTAGAAGTCTAGCCGCCTACGATGAGCAGTTCTTC.

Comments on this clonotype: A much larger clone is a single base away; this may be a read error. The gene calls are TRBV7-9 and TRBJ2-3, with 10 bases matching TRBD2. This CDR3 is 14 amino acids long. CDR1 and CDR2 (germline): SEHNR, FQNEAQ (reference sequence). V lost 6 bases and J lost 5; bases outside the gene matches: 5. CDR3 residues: CASSRAGGRDTQYF. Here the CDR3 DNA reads TGTGCCAGCAGTCGAGCGGGGGGGCGAGATACGCAGTATTTT.

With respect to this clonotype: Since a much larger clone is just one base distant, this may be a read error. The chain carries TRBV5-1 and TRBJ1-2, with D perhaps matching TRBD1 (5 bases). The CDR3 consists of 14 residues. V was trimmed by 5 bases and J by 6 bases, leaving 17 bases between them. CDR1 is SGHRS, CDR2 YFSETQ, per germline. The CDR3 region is CASSPGSGVHGYTF. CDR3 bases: TGCGCCAGCAGTCCAGGGTCGGGCGTTCATGGCTACACCTTC.

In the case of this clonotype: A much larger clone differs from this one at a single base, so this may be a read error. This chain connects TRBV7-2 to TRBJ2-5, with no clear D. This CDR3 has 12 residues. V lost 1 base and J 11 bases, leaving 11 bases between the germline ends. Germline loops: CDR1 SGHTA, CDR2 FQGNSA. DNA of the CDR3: TGTGCCAGCAGCTTAGACCAGACATCGCAGTACTTC. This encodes CASSLDQTSQYF.

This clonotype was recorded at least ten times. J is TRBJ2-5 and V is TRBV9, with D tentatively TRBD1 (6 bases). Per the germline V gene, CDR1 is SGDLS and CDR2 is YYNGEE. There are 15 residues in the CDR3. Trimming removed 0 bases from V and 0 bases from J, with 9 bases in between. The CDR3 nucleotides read TGTGCCAGCAGCGTAGTAGGGGGATACCAAGAGACCCAGTACTTC. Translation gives CASSVVGGYQETQYF. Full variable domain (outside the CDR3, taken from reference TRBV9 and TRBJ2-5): DSGVTQTPKHLITATGQRVTLRCSPRSGDLSVYWYQQSLDQGLQFLIQYYNGEERAKGNILERFSAQQFPDLHSELNLSSLELGDSALYFCASSVVGGYQETQYFGPGTRLLVL.

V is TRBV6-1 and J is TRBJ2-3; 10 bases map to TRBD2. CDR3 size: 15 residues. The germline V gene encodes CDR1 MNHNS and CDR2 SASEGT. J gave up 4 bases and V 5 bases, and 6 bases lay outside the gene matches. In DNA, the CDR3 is TGTGCCAGCAGTCCCCTAGCGGGGGATGCAGATACGCAGTATTTT. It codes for CASSPLAGDADTQYF.

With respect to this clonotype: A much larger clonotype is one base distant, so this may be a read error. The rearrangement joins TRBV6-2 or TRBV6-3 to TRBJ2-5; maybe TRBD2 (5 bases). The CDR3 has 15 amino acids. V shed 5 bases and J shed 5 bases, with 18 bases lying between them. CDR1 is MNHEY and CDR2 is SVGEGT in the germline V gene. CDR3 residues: CASSDPTISGETQYF. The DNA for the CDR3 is TGTGCCAGCAGTGACCCGACTATTTCTGGGGAGACCCAGTACTTC.

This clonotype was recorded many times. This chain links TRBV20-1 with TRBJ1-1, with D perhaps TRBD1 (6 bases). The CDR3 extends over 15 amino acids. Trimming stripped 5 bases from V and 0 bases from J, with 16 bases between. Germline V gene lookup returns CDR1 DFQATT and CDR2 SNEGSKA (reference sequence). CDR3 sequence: CSADTGSGLNTEAFF. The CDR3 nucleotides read TGCAGTGCTGATACAGGGTCGGGGCTGAACACTGAAGCTTTCTTT.

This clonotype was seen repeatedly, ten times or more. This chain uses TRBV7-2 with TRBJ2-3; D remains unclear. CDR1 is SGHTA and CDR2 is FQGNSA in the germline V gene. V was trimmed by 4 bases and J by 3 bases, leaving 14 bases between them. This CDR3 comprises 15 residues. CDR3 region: CASSSVSARTDTQYF. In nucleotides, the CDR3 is TGTGCCAGCAGCTCCGTATCCGCGCGAACAGATACGCAGTATTTT.

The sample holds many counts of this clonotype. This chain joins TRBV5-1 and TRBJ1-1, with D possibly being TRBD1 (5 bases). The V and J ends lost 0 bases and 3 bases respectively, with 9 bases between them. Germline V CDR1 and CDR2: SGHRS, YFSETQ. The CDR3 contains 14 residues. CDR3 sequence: CASSLAGGDTEAFF. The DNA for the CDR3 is TGCGCCAGCAGCTTGGCGGGAGGGGACACTGAAGCTTTCTTT.

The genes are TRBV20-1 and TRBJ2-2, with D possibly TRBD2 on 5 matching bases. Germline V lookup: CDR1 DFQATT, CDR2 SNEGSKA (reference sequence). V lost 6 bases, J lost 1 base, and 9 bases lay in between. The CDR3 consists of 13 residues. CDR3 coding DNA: TGCAGTGCCCCCCGGGGGAACACCGGGGAGCTGTTTTTT. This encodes CSAPRGNTGELFF.

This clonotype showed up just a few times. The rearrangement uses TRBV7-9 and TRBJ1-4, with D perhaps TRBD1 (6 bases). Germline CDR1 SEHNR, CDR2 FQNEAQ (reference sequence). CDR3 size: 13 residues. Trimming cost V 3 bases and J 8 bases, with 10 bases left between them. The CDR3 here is CASSLAGEEKLFF. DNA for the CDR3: TGTGCCAGCAGCTTGGCAGGGGAAGAAAAACTGTTTTTT.

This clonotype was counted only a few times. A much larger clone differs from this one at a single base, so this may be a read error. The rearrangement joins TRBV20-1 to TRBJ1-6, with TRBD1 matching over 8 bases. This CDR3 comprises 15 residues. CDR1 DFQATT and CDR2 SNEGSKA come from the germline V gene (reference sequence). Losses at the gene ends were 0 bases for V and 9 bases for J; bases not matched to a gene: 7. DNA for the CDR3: TGCAGTGCTAGAGATGCGAACAGGGGGGGTTCACCCCTCCACTTT. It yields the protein CSARDANRGGSPLHF.

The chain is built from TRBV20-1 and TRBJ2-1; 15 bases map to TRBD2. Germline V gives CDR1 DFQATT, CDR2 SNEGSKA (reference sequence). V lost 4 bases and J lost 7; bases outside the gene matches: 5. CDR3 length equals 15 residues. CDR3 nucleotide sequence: TGCAGTGCTACCGGACTAGCGGGGGGGAAAAATGAGCAGTTCTTC. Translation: CSATGLAGGKNEQFF.

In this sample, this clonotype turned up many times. As DNA, the CDR3 is TGTGCCAGCAGCTTAAGATTGGATAACACTGAAGCTTTCTTT. The encoded protein is CASSLRLDNTEAFF. The chain is built from TRBV7-3 and TRBJ1-1; no definite D call. The CDR3 is made up of 14 amino acids. V lost 1 base to trimming and J lost 2 bases, with 8 bases between them. Germline loops: CDR1 SGHTA, CDR2 FQGTGA.

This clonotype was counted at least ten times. CDR3 in DNA: TGTGCCATCAGGGGACAGGACTACGAGCAGTACTTC. Translation: CAIRGQDYEQYF. The chain combines TRBV10-3 with TRBJ2-7; 8 nucleotides match TRBD1. CDR1 is ENHRY, CDR2 SYGVKD, per germline. V shed 6 bases and J 3 bases; nucleotides not matched to a gene: 1. The length of the CDR3 is 12 residues.

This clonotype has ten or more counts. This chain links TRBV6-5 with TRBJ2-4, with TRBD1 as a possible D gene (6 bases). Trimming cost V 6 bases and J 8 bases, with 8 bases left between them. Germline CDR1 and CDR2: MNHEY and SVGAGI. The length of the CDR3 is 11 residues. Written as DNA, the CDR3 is TGTGCCAGCAGCAGGGGTGACATTCAGTACTTC. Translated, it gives CASSRGDIQYF.

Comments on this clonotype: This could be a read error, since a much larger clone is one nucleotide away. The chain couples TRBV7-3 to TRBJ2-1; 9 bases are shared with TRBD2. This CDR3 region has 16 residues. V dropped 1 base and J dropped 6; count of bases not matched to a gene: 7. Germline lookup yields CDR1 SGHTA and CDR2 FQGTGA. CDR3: CASSLIIGGGGNEQFF. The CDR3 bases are TGTGCCAGCAGCTTAATCATTGGCGGGGGGGGCAATGAGCAGTTCTTC. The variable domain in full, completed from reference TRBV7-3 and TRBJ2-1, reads GAGVSQTPSNKVTEKGKYVELRCDPISGHTALYWYRQSLGQGPEFLIYFQGTGAADDSGLPNDRFFAVRPEGSVSTLKIQRTERGDSAVYLCASSLIIGGGGNEQFFGPGTRLTVL.

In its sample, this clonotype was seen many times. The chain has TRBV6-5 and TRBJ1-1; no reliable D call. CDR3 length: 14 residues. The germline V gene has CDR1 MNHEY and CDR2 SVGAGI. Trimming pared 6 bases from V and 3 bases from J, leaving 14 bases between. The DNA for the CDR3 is TGTGCCAGCAGAACCACTGACGCGTACACTGAAGCTTTCTTT. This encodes CASRTTDAYTEAFF.

The CDR3 DNA sequence: TGTGCCAGTATGGCGAATCCCACTGGAACCGGGGAGCTGTTTTTT. Residues: CASMANPTGTGELFF. The chain recombines TRBV19 with TRBJ2-2; D gene unclear. Germline V gene sequence: CDR1 LNHDA, CDR2 SQIVND (reference sequence). Trimming took off 7 bases at V and 5 bases at J, with 17 bases between the two ends. The CDR3 extends over 15 amino acids. Full variable domain (remainder filled in from reference TRBV19 and TRBJ2-2): DGGITQSPKYLFRKEGQNVTLSCEQNLNHDAMYWYRQDPGQGLRLIYYSQIVNDFQKGDIAEGYSVSREKKESFPLTVTSAQKNPTAFYLCASMANPTGTGELFFGEGSRLTVL.

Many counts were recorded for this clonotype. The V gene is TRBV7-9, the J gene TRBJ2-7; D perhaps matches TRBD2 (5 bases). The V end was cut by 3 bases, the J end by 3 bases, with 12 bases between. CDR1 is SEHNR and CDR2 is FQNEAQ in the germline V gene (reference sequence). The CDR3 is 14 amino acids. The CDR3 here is CASSFSGIRYEQYF. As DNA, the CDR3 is TGTGCCAGCAGCTTCTCCGGGATCCGCTACGAGCAGTACTTC.